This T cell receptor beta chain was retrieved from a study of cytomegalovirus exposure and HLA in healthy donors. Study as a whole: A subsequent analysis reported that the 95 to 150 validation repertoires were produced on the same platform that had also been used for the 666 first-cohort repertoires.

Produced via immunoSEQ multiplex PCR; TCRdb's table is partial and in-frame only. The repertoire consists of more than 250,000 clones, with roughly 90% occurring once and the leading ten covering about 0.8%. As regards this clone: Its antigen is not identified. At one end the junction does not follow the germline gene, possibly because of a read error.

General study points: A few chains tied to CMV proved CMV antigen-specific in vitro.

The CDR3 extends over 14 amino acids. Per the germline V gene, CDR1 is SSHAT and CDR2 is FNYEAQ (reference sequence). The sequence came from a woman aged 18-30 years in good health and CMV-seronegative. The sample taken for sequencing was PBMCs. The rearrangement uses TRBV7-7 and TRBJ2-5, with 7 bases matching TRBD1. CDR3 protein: CASSLGRGHETQYF. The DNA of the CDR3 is TGTGCTAGCAGCTTAGGTAGGGGGCATGAGACCCAGTACTTC. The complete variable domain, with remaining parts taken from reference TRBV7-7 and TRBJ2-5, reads GAGVSQSPRYKVTKRGQDVTLRCDPISSHATLYWYQQALGQGPEFLTYFNYEAQPDKSGLPSDRFSAERPEGSISTLTIQRTEQRDSAMYRCASSLGRGHETQYFGPGTRLLVL.